This entry is about one T cell receptor beta chain. In the original processing: Reference gene primer amplification gave nucleated cell count estimates. This table comes from immunoSEQ multiplex PCR, and its TCRdb copy is limited to in-frame clones, with some not included. V and J calls and clone size are given by that table; D and trimming were obtained from the DNA. The sample includes 130,000 or so clones, more than 80% of them seen just once. The sample originates from a study of blood T cell repertoires in COVID-19. Study-wide background: Whether acute or convalescent, the COVID-19 samples came from the United States, Italy and Spain. PBMCs, B-cell-depleted T cells, or T cells were the source of the cDNA or gDNA that made up the material.

The CDR3 is made up of 11 amino acids. Germline loops: CDR1 SNHLY, CDR2 FYNNEI. The V end was cut by 5 bases, the J end by 10 bases, with 9 bases between. The gene calls are TRBV2 and TRBJ2-1, with a weak D call TRBD1 (6 bases). This sequence was found in a woman in her sixties or seventies with acute or convalescent COVID-19. Material for sequencing was peripheral blood. The DNA of the CDR3 is TGTGCCAGCAGTAGGACAGCAGAGCAGTTCTTC. Translation: CASSRTAEQFF.